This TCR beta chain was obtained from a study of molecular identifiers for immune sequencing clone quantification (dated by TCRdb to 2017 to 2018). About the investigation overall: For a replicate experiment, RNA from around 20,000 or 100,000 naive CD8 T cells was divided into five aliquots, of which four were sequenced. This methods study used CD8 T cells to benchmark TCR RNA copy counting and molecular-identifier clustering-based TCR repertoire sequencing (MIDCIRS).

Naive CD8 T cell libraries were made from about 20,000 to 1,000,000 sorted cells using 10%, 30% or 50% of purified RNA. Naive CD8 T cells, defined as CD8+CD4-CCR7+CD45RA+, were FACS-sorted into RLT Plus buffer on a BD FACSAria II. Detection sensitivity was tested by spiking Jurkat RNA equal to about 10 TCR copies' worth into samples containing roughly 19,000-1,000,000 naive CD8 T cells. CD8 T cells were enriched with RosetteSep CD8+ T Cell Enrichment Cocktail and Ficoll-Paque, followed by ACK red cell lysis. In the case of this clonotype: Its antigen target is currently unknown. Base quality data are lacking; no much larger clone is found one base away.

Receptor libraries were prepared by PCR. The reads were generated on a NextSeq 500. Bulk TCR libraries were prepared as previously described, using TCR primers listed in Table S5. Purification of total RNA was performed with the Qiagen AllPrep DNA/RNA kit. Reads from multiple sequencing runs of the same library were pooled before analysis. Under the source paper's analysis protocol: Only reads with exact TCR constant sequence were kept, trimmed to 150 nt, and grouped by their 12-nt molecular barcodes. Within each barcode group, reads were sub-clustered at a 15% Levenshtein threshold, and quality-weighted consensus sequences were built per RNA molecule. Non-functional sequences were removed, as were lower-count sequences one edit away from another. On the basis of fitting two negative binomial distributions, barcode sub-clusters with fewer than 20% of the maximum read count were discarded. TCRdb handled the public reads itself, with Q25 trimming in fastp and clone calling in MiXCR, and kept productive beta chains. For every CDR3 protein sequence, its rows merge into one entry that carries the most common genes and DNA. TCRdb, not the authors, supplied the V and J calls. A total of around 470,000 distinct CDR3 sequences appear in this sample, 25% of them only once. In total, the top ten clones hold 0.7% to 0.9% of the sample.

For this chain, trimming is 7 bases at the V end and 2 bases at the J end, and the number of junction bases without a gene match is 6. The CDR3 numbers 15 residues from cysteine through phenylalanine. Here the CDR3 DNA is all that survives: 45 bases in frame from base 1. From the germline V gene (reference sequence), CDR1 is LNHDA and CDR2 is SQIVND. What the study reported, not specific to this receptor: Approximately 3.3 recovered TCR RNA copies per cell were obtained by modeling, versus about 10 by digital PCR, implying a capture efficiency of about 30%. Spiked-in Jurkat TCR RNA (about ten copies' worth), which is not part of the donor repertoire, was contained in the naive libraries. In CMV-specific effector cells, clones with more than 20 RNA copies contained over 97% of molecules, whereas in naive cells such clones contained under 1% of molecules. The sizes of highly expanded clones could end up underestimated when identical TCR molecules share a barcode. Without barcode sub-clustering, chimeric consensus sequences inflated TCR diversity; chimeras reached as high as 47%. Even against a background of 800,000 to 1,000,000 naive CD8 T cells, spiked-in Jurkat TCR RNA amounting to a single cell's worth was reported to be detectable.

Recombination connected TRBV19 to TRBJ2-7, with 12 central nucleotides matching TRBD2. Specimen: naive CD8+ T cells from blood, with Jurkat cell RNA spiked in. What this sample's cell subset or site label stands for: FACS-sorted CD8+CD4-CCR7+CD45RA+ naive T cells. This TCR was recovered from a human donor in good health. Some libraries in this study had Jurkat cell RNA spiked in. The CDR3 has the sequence CASTFSSGGAYEQYF. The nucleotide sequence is TGTGCCAGTACCTTTTCTAGCGGGGGGGCCTACGAGCAGTACTTC.